The 27 T cell receptor beta chains reported below all come from one sample, sequenced in a study of blood T cell repertoires in COVID-19. Assay: immunoSEQ multiplex PCR; the TCRdb copy retains only in-frame clones and omits some. Of fewer than 250,000 clones detected, approximately 91% appear once; the ten largest clones hold around 0.86%. The sample comprised peripheral blood. These receptors all come from a man aged 25-45 years with COVID-19, enrolled during active disease.

The rearrangement joins TRBV6-1 to TRBJ2-3, with TRBD1 as a possible D gene (8 bases). The CDR3 extends over 14 amino acids. Germline-derived CDR1 and CDR2 are MNHNS and SASEGT. V lost 2 bases, J lost 6 bases, and 12 bases lay in between. The CDR3 DNA reads as TGTGCCAGCAGTGAAACAGGGGGAGGGGATACGCAGTATTTT. It translates to CASSETGGGDTQYF.

The chain has TRBV2 and TRBJ2-2; 7 bases align to TRBD2. CDR3 length equals 14 residues. Germline trimming cut 7 bases from V and 5 bases from J; bases unmatched to any gene: 7. The V gene's germline CDR1 is SNHLY and CDR2 FYNNEI. CDR3 amino acids: CASNPGGYTGELFF. Here the CDR3 DNA reads TGTGCCAGCAACCCGGGGGGTTATACCGGGGAGCTGTTTTTT.

The chain uses TRBV19 and TRBJ1-2; D call uncertain. CDR1 and CDR2 from the germline V gene are LNHDA and SQIVND (reference sequence). This CDR3 has 13 residues. V shed 11 bases and J shed 4 bases, with 17 bases lying between them. This CDR3 is CASLRLEPYGYTF. In DNA, the CDR3 is TGTGCCTCCTTGCGGCTGGAGCCCTATGGCTACACCTTC.

The V call is TRBV4-1, the J call TRBJ2-5, with 11 nucleotides matching TRBD2. CDR3 length equals 17 residues. The germline gives CDR1 MGHRA, CDR2 YSYEKL. The V segment lost 1 base and the J segment 2 bases; nucleotides outside the gene matches: 6. The CDR3 reads CASSQVGASGGQETQYF. In DNA, the CDR3 is TGCGCCAGCAGCCAAGTTGGGGCTAGCGGGGGGCAAGAGACCCAGTACTTC.

The rearrangement uses TRBV5-4 and TRBJ1-3; 10 positions agree with TRBD1. Germline CDR1 SGHNT, CDR2 YYREEE (reference sequence). This CDR3 comprises 14 residues. Trimming cost V 4 bases and J 5 bases; bases outside gene matches: 3. CDR3 in amino acids: CASSPGQGRNTIYF. In DNA form, the CDR3 reads TGTGCCAGCAGCCCGGGACAGGGGAGAAACACCATATATTTT.

The gene calls are TRBV3-1 (or the pseudogene TRBV3-2) and TRBJ2-3, with 8 positions matching TRBD2. The CDR3 is made up of 17 amino acids. J lost 0 bases, V lost 0 bases, and 5 bases had no gene match. Germline CDR1 and CDR2: LGHDT and YNNKEL (reference sequence). CDR3 protein: CASSQDLAGPSTDTQYF. CDR3 DNA: TGTGCCAGCAGCCAAGACCTAGCGGGCCCTAGCACAGATACGCAGTATTTT.

This chain connects TRBV5-4 to TRBJ2-5; 12 bases match TRBD2. Germline V gives CDR1 SGHNT, CDR2 YYREEE (reference sequence). The ends lost 0 bases at V and 4 bases at J; junction bases unmatched: 7. The CDR3 sequence is 17 residues long. CDR3 coding DNA: TGTGCCAGCAGCTTGGGCCTAGCGGGGGGGTATGGAGAGACCCAGTACTTC. The encoded protein is CASSLGLAGGYGETQYF.

The gene calls are TRBV5-1 and TRBJ1-1, with 8 bases aligning to TRBD1. The CDR3 covers 14 residues. The J segment lost 1 base and the V segment lost 3 bases, leaving 2 bases of the junction unmatched. Germline loops: CDR1 SGHRS, CDR2 YFSETQ. The CDR3 nucleotides are TGCGCCAGCAGCTGGGACAGGCCGAACACTGAAGCTTTCTTT. Protein sequence: CASSWDRPNTEAFF.

This chain joins TRBV5-5 and TRBJ1-6; a possible D gene is TRBD1 (5 bases). The CDR3 is made up of 15 amino acids. The germline gives CDR1 SGHKS, CDR2 YYEKEE (reference sequence). The V and J ends lost 2 bases and 2 bases respectively, with 8 bases between them. The CDR3 region is CASSLGVPYNSPLHF. As DNA, the CDR3 is TGTGCCAGCAGCTTAGGGGTCCCCTATAATTCACCCCTCCACTTT.

The chain carries TRBV5-5 and TRBJ1-2, with TRBD1 matching over 9 bases. CDR3 size: 14 residues. Looked up from germline, CDR1 is SGHKS and CDR2 is YYEKEE (reference sequence). Unmatched junction bases numbered 4, after V lost 3 bases and J lost 4 bases. Written as DNA, the CDR3 is TGTGCCAGCAGCTCTGGACAGGGGTCCTATGGCTACACCTTC. This sequence encodes CASSSGQGSYGYTF.

This clone was seen a few times. V usage is TRBV19 and J usage is TRBJ1-5, with D perhaps matching TRBD1 (6 bases). CDR3 size: 15 residues. Germline V gene lookup returns CDR1 LNHDA and CDR2 SQIVND (reference sequence). Between the trimmed V and J ends, which lost 3 bases and 4 bases, there was a span of 13 bases. CDR3 sequence (DNA): TGTGCCAGTAGTATTTCGGCAGGGGTGAATCAGCCCCAGCATTTT. Amino acid sequence: CASSISAGVNQPQHF.

The V and J genes are TRBV6-5 and TRBJ1-1; D perhaps matches TRBD1 (6 bases). V was clipped by 2 bases and J by 3 bases, with 7 bases between them. The V gene's germline CDR1 is MNHEY and CDR2 SVGAGI. This CDR3 spans 13 amino acids. The CDR3 loop reads CASSYNRDTEAFF. The CDR3 DNA is TGTGCCAGCAGTTACAACAGGGACACTGAAGCTTTCTTT.

Written as DNA, the CDR3 is TGCGCCAGCAGCTTGGGTGGGGGCGAGTACGAGCAGTACTTC. Residues: CASSLGGGEYEQYF. V usage is TRBV5-1 and J usage is TRBJ2-7; weak D call: TRBD1 (6 bases). Germline V CDR1 and CDR2: SGHRS, YFSETQ. V was shortened by 0 bases and J by 4 bases, with 11 bases between the two germline ends. The CDR3 runs 14 residues.

V usage is TRBV6-5 and J usage is TRBJ2-7, with 8 bases identical to TRBD1. The CDR3 runs 15 residues. Germline CDR1 and CDR2: MNHEY and SVGAGI. V shed 0 bases, J shed 6 bases, and the junction held 7 bases outside the gene matches. CDR3 coding DNA: TGTGCCAGCAGTTACTCTGGACAGGGTCGGTCCGAGCAGTACTTC. Protein product: CASSYSGQGRSEQYF.

The chain employs TRBV4-1 and TRBJ2-3, with TRBD1 identical over 9 bases. CDR1 MGHRA and CDR2 YSYEKL come from the germline V gene. This CDR3 region has 17 residues. With V trimmed by 0 bases and J by 4 bases, 8 bases remained unmatched. This CDR3 reads CASSQDQGTGYPDTQYF. CDR3 DNA: TGCGCCAGCAGCCAAGATCAGGGGACAGGGTACCCAGATACGCAGTATTTT.

The chain is built from TRBV11-2 and TRBJ2-3, with 10 positions matching TRBD2. The CDR3 spans 17 residues. V lost 5 bases, J lost 1 base, and 9 bases stayed unmatched. Per germline, CDR1 SGHAT and CDR2 FQNNGV. CDR3 residues: CASSHRPLAGGTDTQYF. The CDR3 coding sequence is TGTGCCAGCAGCCATCGCCCTCTAGCGGGGGGCACAGATACGCAGTATTTT.

J is TRBJ2-1 and V is TRBV7-7; 8 positions agree with TRBD2. Trimming cost V 5 bases and J 8 bases; bases outside gene matches: 14. The CDR3 is 16 amino acids. CDR1 is SSHAT, CDR2 FNYEAQ, per germline (reference sequence). The CDR3 bases are TGTGCCAGCAGCCTGGGACTAGGAGGGGGATTCGATGAGCAGTTCTTC. Protein sequence: CASSLGLGGGFDEQFF. The full variable domain, in which reference TRBV7-7 and TRBJ2-1 provide the parts outside the CDR3, is GAGVSQSPRYKVTKRGQDVTLRCDPISSHATLYWYQQALGQGPEFLTYFNYEAQPDKSGLPSDRFSAERPEGSISTLTIQRTEQRDSAMYRCASSLGLGGGFDEQFFGPGTRLTVL.

V is TRBV6-2 or TRBV6-3 and J is TRBJ1-1, with TRBD1 as a possible D gene (5 bases). V was pared by 2 bases and J by 5 bases, with 12 bases between. The germline gives CDR1 MNHEY, CDR2 SVGEGT. The CDR3 spans 14 residues. For the CDR3, the DNA is TGTGCCAGCAGTTACGTTAGGGGTCGTACTGAAGCTTTCTTT. This sequence encodes CASSYVRGRTEAFF.

The chain uses TRBV20-1 and TRBJ2-1, with TRBD2 matching over 10 bases. J lost 5 bases, V lost 3 bases, and 7 bases had no gene match. This CDR3 contains 15 residues. In germline, CDR1 is DFQATT, CDR2 SNEGSKA (reference sequence). The CDR3 nucleotides are TGCAGTGCTAGTTCGTCTAGCGGGGGAAACAATGAGCAGTTCTTC. It specifies CSASSSSGGNNEQFF.

The gene calls are TRBV5-1 and TRBJ1-4; D remains unclear. CDR1 and CDR2 from the germline V gene are SGHRS and YFSETQ. The CDR3 sequence is 13 residues long. V was shortened by 0 bases and J by 5 bases, with 5 bases between the two germline ends. CDR3 bases: TGCGCCAGCAGCTTGGGGAGAAATGAAAAACTGTTTTTT. Encoded protein: CASSLGRNEKLFF.

The chain joins TRBV9 to TRBJ2-1, with 8 nucleotides matching TRBD2. CDR1 and CDR2 from the germline V gene are SGDLS and YYNGEE. Unmatched junction bases numbered 7, after V lost 4 bases and J lost 4 bases. This CDR3 region has 15 residues. DNA for the CDR3: TGTGCCAGCAGCCCTCAGCGGGGGCGGTACAATGAGCAGTTCTTC. As protein: CASSPQRGRYNEQFF.

The V and J genes are TRBV6-1 and TRBJ1-2; the match to TRBD1 covers 7 bases. Germline assignment: CDR1 MNHNS and CDR2 SASEGT. The CDR3 totals 16 residues. J was trimmed by 4 bases and V by 1 base; bases with no gene match: 9. Here the CDR3 reads CASSEEARGQGYGYTF. Written as DNA, the CDR3 is TGTGCCAGCAGTGAAGAAGCAAGGGGGCAGGGCTATGGCTACACCTTC.

The rearrangement joins TRBV5-1 to TRBJ1-2, with D possibly matching TRBD1 (6 bases). V shed 4 bases and J shed 1 base, with 17 bases lying between them. The CDR3 loop spans 16 amino acids. CDR1 and CDR2 from the germline V gene are SGHRS and YFSETQ. CDR3 sequence: CASSGSTGPNNYGYTF. The CDR3 nucleotides read TGCGCCAGCAGCGGATCGACAGGACCAAATAACTATGGCTACACCTTC.

The rearrangement joins TRBV11-1 to TRBJ1-5; unclear D gene. The CDR3 is 15 amino acids. Per the germline V gene, CDR1 is SGHAT and CDR2 is FQDESV (reference sequence). V shed 5 bases and J shed 0 bases, with 11 bases lying between them. The CDR3 sequence is CASSGGEYSNQPQHF. The CDR3, as DNA: TGTGCCAGCAGCGGAGGAGAGTATAGCAATCAGCCCCAGCATTTT.

V usage is TRBV6-1 and J usage is TRBJ2-1; 7 bases are a match to TRBD1. V was clipped by 3 bases and J by 15 bases; unmatched bases: 8. Germline CDR1 and CDR2: MNHNS and SASEGT. This CDR3 contains 12 residues. The CDR3 coding sequence is TGTGCCAGCAGTGACAGACAGGGAGTACTGTTCTTC. Protein: CASSDRQGVLFF.

This chain uses TRBV6-5 with TRBJ2-3, with D perhaps TRBD2 (5 bases). Per germline, CDR1 MNHEY and CDR2 SVGAGI. The CDR3 length is 15 residues. V was cut by 8 bases and J by 3 bases, with 18 bases left in between. CDR3 DNA sequence: TGTGCCAGCGTGTTGAGGGCACTTAAAACAGATACGCAGTATTTT. Its protein is CASVLRALKTDTQYF.

The table lists this clone with a count of one. The chain has TRBV2 and TRBJ2-7, with TRBD1 identical over 7 bases. Germline V lookup: CDR1 SNHLY, CDR2 FYNNEI. This CDR3 has 13 amino acids. V trimming: 6 bases; J trimming: 2 bases; junction bases outside the gene matches: 4. The CDR3 DNA follows: TGTGCCAGCAGGATAACAGGGGCCTACGAGCAGTACTTC. Translation: CASRITGAYEQYF. Full variable domain (outside the CDR3, taken from reference TRBV2 and TRBJ2-7): EPEVTQTPSHQVTQMGQEVILRCVPISNHLYFYWYRQILGQKVEFLVSFYNNEISEKSEIFDDQFSVERPDGSNFTLKIRSTKLEDSAMYFCASRITGAYEQYFGPGTRLTVT.